One and the same sample provided the 7 T cell receptor beta chains below, sequenced in a study of cytomegalovirus exposure and HLA in healthy donors. The PCR contained 60 Vbeta and 13 Jbeta primers. TCRdb keeps only in-frame clones here, not all; method: immunoSEQ multiplex PCR. The profile covers a few hundred thousand clones, with around 85% appearing a single time and 0.2% to 0.25% taken by the ten largest. The sequenced material came from PBMCs. The receptors originated from a girl aged 2 to 10 in good health and CMV-seronegative.

The V and J genes are TRBV6-1 and TRBJ1-6, with D hard to call. Germline values: CDR1 MNHNS, CDR2 SASEGT. The CDR3 loop spans 15 amino acids. Trimming removed 3 bases at V and 0 bases at J, with 6 bases between. The CDR3 here is CASSDRSSYNSPLHF. The CDR3 nucleotides are TGTGCCAGCAGTGACAGAAGCTCCTATAATTCACCCCTCCACTTT.

The chain combines TRBV18 with TRBJ2-7; the D gene is possibly TRBD1 (7 bases). The CDR3 is 13 residues long. The V and J ends lost 6 bases and 3 bases respectively, with 12 bases between them. Germline V lookup: CDR1 KGHSH, CDR2 LQKENI. CDR3 bases: TGTGCCAGCTCCCCCAGGGGGGTCTACGAGCAGTACTTC. Translating gives CASSPRGVYEQYF.

V is TRBV7-6 and J is TRBJ1-1; tentatively, D is TRBD1 (6 bases). CDR1 and CDR2 from the germline V gene are SGHVS and FNYEAQ. This CDR3 has 15 amino acids. Trimming removed 0 bases from V and 6 bases from J, with 14 bases in between. The CDR3 DNA sequence: TGTGCCAGCAGCTTAGCCGAATCACAGGGAGCTGAAGCTTTCTTT. It encodes CASSLAESQGAEAFF.

This sequence joins TRBV6-1 and TRBJ2-5; 7 nucleotides line up with TRBD2. Trimming cost V 2 bases and J 3 bases; bases outside gene matches: 6. Germline CDR1 MNHNS, CDR2 SASEGT. The CDR3 extends over 15 amino acids. DNA for the CDR3: TGTGCCAGCAGTGAAAGGGGACTATTAGAAGAGACCCAGTACTTC. Its translation: CASSERGLLEETQYF.

The chain links TRBV4-1 to TRBJ2-2; a possible D gene is TRBD2 (7 bases). This CDR3 is 18 amino acids long. Trimming pared 1 base from V and 2 bases from J, leaving 17 bases between. Germline CDR1 and CDR2: MGHRA and YSYEKL. The CDR3 spells CASSQVETGGGNTGELFF. Written as DNA, the CDR3 is TGCGCCAGCAGCCAAGTCGAGACGGGCGGGGGCAACACCGGGGAGCTGTTTTTT.

This clone has more than one count but fewer than ten. The chain is built from TRBV30 and TRBJ2-2, with 8 bases lining up with TRBD1. This CDR3 comprises 15 residues. V shed 1 base, J shed 4 bases, and the junction held 5 bases outside the gene matches. From germline, CDR1 is GTSNPN and CDR2 SVGIG (reference sequence). The CDR3 coding sequence is TGTGCCTGGAGTGCACCGGGACAGGCCACCGGGGAGCTGTTTTTT. This translates into CAWSAPGQATGELFF.

V usage is TRBV30 and J usage is TRBJ2-2, with D possibly being TRBD1 (5 bases). The germline V gene encodes CDR1 GTSNPN and CDR2 SVGIG (reference sequence). The CDR3 sequence is 12 residues long. The V and J ends lost 3 bases and 6 bases respectively, with 8 bases between them. CDR3 loop: CAWSRESGELFF. The CDR3 DNA follows: TGTGCCTGGAGCAGGGAATCCGGGGAGCTGTTTTTT.